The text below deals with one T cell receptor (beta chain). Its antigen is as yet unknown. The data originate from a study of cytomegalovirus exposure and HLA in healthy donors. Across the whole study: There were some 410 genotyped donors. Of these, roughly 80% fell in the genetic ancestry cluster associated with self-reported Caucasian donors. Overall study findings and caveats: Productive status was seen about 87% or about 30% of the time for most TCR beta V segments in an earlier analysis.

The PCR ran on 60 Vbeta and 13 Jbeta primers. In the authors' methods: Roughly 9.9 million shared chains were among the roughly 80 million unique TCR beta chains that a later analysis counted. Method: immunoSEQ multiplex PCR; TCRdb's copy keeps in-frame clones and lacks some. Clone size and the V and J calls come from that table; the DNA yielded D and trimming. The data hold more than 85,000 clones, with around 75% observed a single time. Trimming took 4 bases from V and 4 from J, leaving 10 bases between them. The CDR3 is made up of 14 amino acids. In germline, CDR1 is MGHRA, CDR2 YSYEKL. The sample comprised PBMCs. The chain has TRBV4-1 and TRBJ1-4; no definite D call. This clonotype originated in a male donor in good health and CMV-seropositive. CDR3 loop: CASSRIQINEKLFF. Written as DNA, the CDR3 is TGCGCCAGCAGCCGAATACAGATTAATGAAAAACTGTTTTTT.